Listed below are T cell receptor beta chains from one sample, sequenced in a study of shared clonotypes between healthy human individuals. Only in-frame clones appear in the TCRdb table, and some are missing; sequencing was by immunoSEQ multiplex PCR. This sample has about 1.9 million clones, with 90% to 95% found just once. Sequencing was carried out using naive CD8+ T cells from PBMCs. The source is a man between 18 and 35 years old in good health. Some clones in this sample may be carry-over from other donors' samples. Each CDR3 is given with its conserved first and last residue. D genes are given only for firm matches. Clone sizes are given selectively: once, few, many, or a class where the clone is expanded.

CASSEDRTYEQYF	TGTGCCAGCAGCGAGGACAGAACCTACGAGCAGTACTTC	TRBV7-8	NA	NA	TRBJ2-7
CASSFRDRELEQYF	TGTGCCAGCAGTTTTCGGGACAGGGAACTCGAGCAGTACTTC	TRBV27	TRBD1	NA	TRBJ2-7
CASTRGGGAFF	TGTGCCAGCACCAGGGGAGGGGGAGCTTTCTTT	TRBV6-1	NA	NA	TRBJ1-1
CASSPHRGVDEQYF	TGTGCCAGCAGTCCTCACAGGGGTGTCGACGAGCAGTACTTC	TRBV28	TRBD1	NA	TRBJ2-7
CASSPYSDSPDYGYTF	TGCGCCAGCAGCCCTTACTCGGACTCTCCCGATTATGGCTACACCTTC	TRBV4-3	NA	NA	TRBJ1-2
CASSQGGANTEAFF	TGTGCCAGCAGCCAGGGGGGTGCGAACACTGAAGCTTTCTTT	TRBV27	TRBD1	once	TRBJ1-1
CASSLERGQETQYF	TGTGCCAGCAGCTTAGAGCGGGGACAAGAGACCCAGTACTTC	TRBV7-9	TRBD2	NA	TRBJ2-5
CASSVEGPPGPYNEQFF	TGTGCCAGCAGCGTAGAAGGGCCCCCCGGGCCGTACAATGAGCAGTTCTTC	TRBV9	NA	NA	TRBJ2-1
CATRRVTGELFF	TGTGCCACTAGGAGGGTAACCGGGGAGCTGTTTTTT	TRBV15	NA	NA	TRBJ2-2
CASSERGELFF	TGCGCCAGCAGTGAAAGGGGGGAGCTGTTTTTT	TRBV10-1	NA	NA	TRBJ2-2
CATSSRTSGKYEQYF	TGTGCCACCAGCAGTCGGACTAGCGGGAAATACGAGCAGTACTTC	TRBV15	TRBD2	NA	TRBJ2-7
CASSPTGTGYYEQYF	TGCGCCAGCAGCCCTACCGGGACAGGGTACTACGAGCAGTACTTC	TRBV4-1	TRBD1	NA	TRBJ2-7